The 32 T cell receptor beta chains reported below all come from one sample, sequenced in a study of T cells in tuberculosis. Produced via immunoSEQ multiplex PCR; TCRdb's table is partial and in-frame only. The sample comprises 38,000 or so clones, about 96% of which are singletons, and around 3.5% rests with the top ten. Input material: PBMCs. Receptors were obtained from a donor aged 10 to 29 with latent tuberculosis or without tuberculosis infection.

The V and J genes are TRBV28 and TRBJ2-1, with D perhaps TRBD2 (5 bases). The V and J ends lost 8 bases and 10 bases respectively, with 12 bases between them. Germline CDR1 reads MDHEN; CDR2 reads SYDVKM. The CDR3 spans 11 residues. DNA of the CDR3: TGTGCCAGCGGACCCGGGATCGAGCAGTTCTTC. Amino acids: CASGPGIEQFF.

The CDR3 sequence: CASSSDRENSPLHF. Here the CDR3 DNA reads TGTGCCAGCAGCTCGGACAGGGAGAATTCACCCCTCCACTTT. The V call is TRBV7-9, the J call TRBJ1-6, with 8 bases lining up with TRBD1. The J segment lost 7 bases and the V segment lost 4 bases, leaving 3 bases of the junction unmatched. CDR3 size: 14 residues. Germline assignment: CDR1 SEHNR and CDR2 FQNEAQ (reference sequence).

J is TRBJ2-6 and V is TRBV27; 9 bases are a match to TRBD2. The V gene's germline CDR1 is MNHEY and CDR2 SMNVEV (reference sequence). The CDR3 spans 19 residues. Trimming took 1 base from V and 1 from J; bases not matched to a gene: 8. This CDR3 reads CASSLYGGGVISGANVLTF. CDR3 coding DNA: TGTGCCAGCAGTTTATACGGCGGGGGGGTCATTTCTGGGGCCAACGTCCTGACTTTC.

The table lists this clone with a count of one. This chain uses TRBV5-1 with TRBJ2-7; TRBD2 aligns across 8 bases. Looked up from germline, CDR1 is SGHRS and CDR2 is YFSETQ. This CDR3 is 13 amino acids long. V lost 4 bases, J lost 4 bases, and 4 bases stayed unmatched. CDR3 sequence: CASSVGGGYEQYF. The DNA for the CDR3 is TGCGCCAGCAGCGTGGGCGGGGGGTACGAGCAGTACTTC.

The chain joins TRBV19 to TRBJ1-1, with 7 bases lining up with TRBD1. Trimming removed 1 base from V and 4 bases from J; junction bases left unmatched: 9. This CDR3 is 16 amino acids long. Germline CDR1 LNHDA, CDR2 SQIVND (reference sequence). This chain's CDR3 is CASSIGQGVRSTEAFF. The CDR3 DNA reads TGTGCCAGTAGTATAGGACAGGGTGTCAGGAGCACTGAAGCTTTCTTT.

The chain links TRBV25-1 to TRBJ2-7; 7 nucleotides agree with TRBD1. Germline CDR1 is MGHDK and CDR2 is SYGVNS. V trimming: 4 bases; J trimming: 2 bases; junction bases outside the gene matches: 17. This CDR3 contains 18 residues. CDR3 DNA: TGTGCCAGCAGTGGACTAAATACCGGGACAGACGAGACCTACGAGCAGTACTTC. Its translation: CASSGLNTGTDETYEQYF.

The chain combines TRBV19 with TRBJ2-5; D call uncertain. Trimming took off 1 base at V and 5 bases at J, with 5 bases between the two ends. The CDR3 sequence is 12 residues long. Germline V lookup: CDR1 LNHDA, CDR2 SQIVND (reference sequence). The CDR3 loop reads CASSIAGETQYF. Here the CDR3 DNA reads TGTGCCAGTAGTATAGCTGGCGAGACCCAGTACTTC.

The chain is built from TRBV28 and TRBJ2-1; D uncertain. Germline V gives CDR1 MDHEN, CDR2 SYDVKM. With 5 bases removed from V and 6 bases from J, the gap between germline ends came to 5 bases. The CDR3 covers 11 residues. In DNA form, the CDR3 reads TGTGCCAGCAGTGTCCTCAATGAGCAGTTCTTC. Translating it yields CASSVLNEQFF.

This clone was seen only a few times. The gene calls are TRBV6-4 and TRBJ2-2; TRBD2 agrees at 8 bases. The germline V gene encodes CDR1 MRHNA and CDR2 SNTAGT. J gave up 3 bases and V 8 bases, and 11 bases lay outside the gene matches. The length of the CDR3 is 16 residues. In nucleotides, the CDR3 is TGTGCCAGCCGTTCGGGAGCGGGGGAACACACCGGGGAGCTGTTTTTT. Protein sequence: CASRSGAGEHTGELFF.

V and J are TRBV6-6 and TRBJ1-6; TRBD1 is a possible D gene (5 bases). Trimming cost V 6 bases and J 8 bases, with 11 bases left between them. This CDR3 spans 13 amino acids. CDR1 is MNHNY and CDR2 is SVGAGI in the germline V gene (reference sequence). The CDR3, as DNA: TGTGCCAGCAGCCTCGGGGGGGATTCACCCCTCCACTTT. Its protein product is CASSLGGDSPLHF.

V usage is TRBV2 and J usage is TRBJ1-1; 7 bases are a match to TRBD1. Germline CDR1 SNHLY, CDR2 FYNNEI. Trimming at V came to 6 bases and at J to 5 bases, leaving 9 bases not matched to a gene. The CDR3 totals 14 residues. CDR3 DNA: TGTGCCAGCAGCGGAACAGGGGCTGGGACTGAAGCTTTCTTT. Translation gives CASSGTGAGTEAFF.

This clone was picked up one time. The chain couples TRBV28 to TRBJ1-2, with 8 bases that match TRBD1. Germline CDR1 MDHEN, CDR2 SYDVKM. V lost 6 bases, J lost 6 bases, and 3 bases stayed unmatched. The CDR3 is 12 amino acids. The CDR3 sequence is CASSGQGDGYTF. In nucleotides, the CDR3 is TGTGCCAGCAGCGGACAGGGAGATGGCTACACCTTC.

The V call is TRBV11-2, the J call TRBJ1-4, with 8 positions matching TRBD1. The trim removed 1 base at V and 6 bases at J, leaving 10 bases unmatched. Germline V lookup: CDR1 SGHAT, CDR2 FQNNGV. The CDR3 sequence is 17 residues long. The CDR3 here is CASSLGSSGGAYEKLFF. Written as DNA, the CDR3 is TGTGCCAGCAGCTTAGGTTCGTCAGGGGGCGCGTATGAAAAACTGTTTTTT. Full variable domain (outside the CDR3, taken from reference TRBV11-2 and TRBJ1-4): EAGVAQSPRYKIIEKRQSVAFWCNPISGHATLYWYQQILGQGPKLLIQFQNNGVVDDSQLPKDRFSAERLKGVDSTLKIQPAKLEDSAVYLCASSLGSSGGAYEKLFFGSGTQLSVL.

The CDR3 sequence: CASSVGGGAYNEQFF. The DNA of the CDR3 is TGTGCCAGCAGCGTAGGCGGGGGGGCCTACAATGAGCAGTTCTTC. This sequence joins TRBV9 and TRBJ2-1; TRBD2 matches 9 bases. From germline, CDR1 is SGDLS and CDR2 YYNGEE. The CDR3 sequence is 15 residues long. V lost 0 bases and J lost 2; bases outside the gene matches: 0.

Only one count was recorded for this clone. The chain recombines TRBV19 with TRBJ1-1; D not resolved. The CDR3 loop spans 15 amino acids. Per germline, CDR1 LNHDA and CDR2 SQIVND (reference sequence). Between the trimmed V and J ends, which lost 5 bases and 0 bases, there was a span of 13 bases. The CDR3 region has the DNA TGTGCCAGTAGTGACCGACAAGAGATGAACACTGAAGCTTTCTTT. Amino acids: CASSDRQEMNTEAFF.

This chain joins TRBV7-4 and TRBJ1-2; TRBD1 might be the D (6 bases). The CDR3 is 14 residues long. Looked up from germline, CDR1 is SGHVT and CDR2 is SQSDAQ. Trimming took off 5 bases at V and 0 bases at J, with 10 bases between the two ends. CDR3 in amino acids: CASSPQGANYGYTF. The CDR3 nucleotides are TGTGCCAGCAGCCCACAGGGAGCTAACTATGGCTACACCTTC. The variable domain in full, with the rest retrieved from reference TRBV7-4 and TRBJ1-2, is GAGVSQSPRYKVAKRGRDVALRCDSISGHVTLYWYRQTLGQGSEVLTYSQSDAQRDKSGRPSGRFSAERPERSVSTLKIQRTEQGDSAVYLCASSPQGANYGYTFGSGTRLTVV.

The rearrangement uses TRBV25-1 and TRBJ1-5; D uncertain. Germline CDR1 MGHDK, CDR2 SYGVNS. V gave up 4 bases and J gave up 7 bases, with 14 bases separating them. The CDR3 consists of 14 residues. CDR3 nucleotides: TGTGCCAGCAGTGGGAGAGAAGGTCAACAGCCCCAGCATTTT. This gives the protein CASSGREGQQPQHF.

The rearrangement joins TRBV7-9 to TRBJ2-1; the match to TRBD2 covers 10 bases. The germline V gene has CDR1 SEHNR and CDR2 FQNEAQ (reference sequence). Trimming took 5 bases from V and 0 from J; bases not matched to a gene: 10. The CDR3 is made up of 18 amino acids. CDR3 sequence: CASSQKLAGFSSYNEQFF. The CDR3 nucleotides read TGTGCCAGCAGCCAGAAACTAGCGGGGTTCAGCTCCTACAATGAGCAGTTCTTC.

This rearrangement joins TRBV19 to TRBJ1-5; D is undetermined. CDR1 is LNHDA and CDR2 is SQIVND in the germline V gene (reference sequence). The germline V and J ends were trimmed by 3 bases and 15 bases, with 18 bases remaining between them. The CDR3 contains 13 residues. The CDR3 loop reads CASSMDFAGEWHF. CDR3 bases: TGTGCCAGTAGTATGGACTTCGCTGGGGAATGGCATTTT.

DNA of the CDR3: TGTGCCAGCAGCTTGGGCCGACAGAACTATGGCTACACCTTC. It translates to CASSLGRQNYGYTF. This chain joins TRBV7-2 and TRBJ1-2; TRBD1 is a possible D gene (5 bases). The length of the CDR3 is 14 residues. The V and J ends lost 3 bases and 2 bases respectively, with 10 bases between them. CDR1 and CDR2 (germline): SGHTA, FQGNSA.

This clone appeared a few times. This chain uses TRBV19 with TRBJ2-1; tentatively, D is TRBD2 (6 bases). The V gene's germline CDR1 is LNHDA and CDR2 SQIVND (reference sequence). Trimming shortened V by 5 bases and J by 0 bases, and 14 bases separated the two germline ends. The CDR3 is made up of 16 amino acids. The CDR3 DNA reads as TGTGCCAGTAGTGGAATAGCGGCTAGCTCCTACAATGAGCAGTTCTTC. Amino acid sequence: CASSGIAASSYNEQFF.

CDR3 nucleotide sequence: TGTGCCTGGAGTGTACGAGCATCGACAGGGGGCAGTGGAAACACCATATATTTT. Translation: CAWSVRASTGGSGNTIYF. V is TRBV30 and J is TRBJ1-3; 10 positions match TRBD1. This CDR3 is built from 18 residues. Germline V gene sequence: CDR1 GTSNPN, CDR2 SVGIG (reference sequence). Unmatched junction bases numbered 11, after V lost 0 bases and J lost 3 bases.

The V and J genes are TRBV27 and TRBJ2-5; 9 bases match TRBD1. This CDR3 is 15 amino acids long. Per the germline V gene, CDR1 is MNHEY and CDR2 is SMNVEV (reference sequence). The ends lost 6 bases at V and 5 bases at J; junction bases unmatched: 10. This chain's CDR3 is CASRGTGLRGETQYF. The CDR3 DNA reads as TGTGCCAGCAGAGGGACAGGGTTGCGTGGGGAGACCCAGTACTTC.

CDR3 sequence (DNA): TGCGCCAGCAGCCAAGATGGGGCAGGGGCGTCCCCATGGTACGGCTACACCTTC. It is translated as CASSQDGAGASPWYGYTF. V and J are TRBV4-3 and TRBJ1-2; possible D gene TRBD1, 6 bases. Looked up from germline, CDR1 is LGHNA and CDR2 is YSLEER. Trimming removed 0 bases from V and 8 bases from J, with 25 bases in between. The CDR3 contains 18 residues.

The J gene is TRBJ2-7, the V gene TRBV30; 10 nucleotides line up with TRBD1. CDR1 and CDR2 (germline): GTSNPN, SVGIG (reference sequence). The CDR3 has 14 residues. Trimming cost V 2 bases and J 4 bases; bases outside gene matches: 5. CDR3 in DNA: TGTGCCTGGAGTAGGGACAGGGGACGGTACGAGCAGTACTTC. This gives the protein CAWSRDRGRYEQYF. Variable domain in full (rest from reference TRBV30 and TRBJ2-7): SQTIHQWPATLVQPVGSPLSLECTVEGTSNPNLYWYRQAAGRGLQLLFYSVGIGQISSEVPQNLSASRPQDRQFILSSKKLLLSDSGFYLCAWSRDRGRYEQYFGPGTRLTVT.

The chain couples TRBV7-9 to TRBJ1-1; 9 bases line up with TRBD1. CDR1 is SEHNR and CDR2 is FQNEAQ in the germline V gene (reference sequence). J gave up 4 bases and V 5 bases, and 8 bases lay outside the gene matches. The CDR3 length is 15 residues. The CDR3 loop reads CASSPIETGGTEAFF. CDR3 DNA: TGTGCCAGCAGCCCTATAGAGACAGGGGGCACTGAAGCTTTCTTT. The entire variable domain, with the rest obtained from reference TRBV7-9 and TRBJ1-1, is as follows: DTGVSQNPRHKITKRGQNVTFRCDPISEHNRLYWYRQTLGQGPEFLTYFQNEAQLEKSRLLSDRFSAERPKGSFSTLEIQRTEQGDSAMYLCASSPIETGGTEAFFGQGTRLTVV.

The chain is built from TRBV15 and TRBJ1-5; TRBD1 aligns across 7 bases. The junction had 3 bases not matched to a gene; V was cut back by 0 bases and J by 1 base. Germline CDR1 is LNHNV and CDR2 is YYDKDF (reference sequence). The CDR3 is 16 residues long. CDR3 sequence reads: CATSREGQISNQPQHF. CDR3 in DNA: TGTGCCACCAGCAGAGAGGGACAGATCAGCAATCAGCCCCAGCATTTT.

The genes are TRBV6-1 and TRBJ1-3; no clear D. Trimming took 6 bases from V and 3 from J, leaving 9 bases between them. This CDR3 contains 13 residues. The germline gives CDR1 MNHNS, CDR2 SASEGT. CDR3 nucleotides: TGTGCCAGCAGCACGGTTGATGGAAACACCATATATTTT. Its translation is CASSTVDGNTIYF.

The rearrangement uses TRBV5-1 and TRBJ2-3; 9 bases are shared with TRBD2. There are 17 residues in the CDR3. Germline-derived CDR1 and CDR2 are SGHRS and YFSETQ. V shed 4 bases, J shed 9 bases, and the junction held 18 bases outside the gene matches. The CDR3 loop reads CASSMKASGEMSGTQYF. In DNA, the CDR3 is TGCGCCAGCAGCATGAAGGCTAGCGGGGAGATGTCTGGGACGCAGTATTTT.

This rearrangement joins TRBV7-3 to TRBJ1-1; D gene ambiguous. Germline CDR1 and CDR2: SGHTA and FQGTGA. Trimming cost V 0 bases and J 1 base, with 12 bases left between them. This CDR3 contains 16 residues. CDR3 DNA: TGTGCCAGCAGCTTAACCCCGGTGCGGGGGAACACTGAAGCTTTCTTT. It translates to CASSLTPVRGNTEAFF.

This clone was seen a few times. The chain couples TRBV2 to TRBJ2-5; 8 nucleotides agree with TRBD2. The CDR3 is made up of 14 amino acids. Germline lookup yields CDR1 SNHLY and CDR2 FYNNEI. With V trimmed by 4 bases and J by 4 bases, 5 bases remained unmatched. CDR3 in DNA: TGTGCCAGCAGTGCCGGGGGGGCGGGAGAGACCCAGTACTTC. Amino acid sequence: CASSAGGAGETQYF.

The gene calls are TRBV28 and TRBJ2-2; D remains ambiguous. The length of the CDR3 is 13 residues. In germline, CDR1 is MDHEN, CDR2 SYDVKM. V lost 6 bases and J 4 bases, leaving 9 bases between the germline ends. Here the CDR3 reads CASSHKSTGELFF. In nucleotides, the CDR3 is TGTGCCAGCAGCCACAAATCCACCGGGGAGCTGTTTTTT. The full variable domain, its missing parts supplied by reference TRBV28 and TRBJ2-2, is DVKVTQSSRYLVKRTGEKVFLECVQDMDHENMFWYRQDPGLGLRLIYFSYDVKMKEKGDIPEGYSVSREKKERFSLILESASTNQTSMYLCASSHKSTGELFFGEGSRLTVL.